A selection of T cell receptor beta chains follows, all from one sample in a study of OX40 agonist ivuxolimab in advanced cancers. Sequencing used immunoSEQ multiplex PCR; TCRdb keeps in-frame clones, though not all of them. This sample has tens of thousands of clones, with about 91% found just once. Source: CD4+ or CD8+ T cells sorted from blood, taken in a trial of the OX40 agonist ivuxolimab. The receptors come from an adult with an advanced solid tumor such as melanoma, head and neck, liver or kidney cancer. The CDR3 runs from the conserved cysteine through the conserved F or W. A D gene is named only where the DNA matches it firmly. Rows may omit the clone size; those that give it use once, few, many or a size class.

length	size	V	J	D	DNA	CDR3
13	NA	TRBV4-2	TRBJ1-5	NA	TGTGCCAGCAGCCGGGATAGCAATCAGCCCCAGCATTTT	CASSRDSNQPQHF
14	NA	TRBV7-9	TRBJ2-7	TRBD1	TGTGCCAGCAGCCGCGGACAGGTCTCCTACGAGCAGTACTTC	CASSRGQVSYEQYF
15	NA	TRBV7-6	TRBJ2-3	TRBD2	TGTGCCAGCAGCTTAGCGGGAGGGTTTCCAGATACGCAGTATTTT	CASSLAGGFPDTQYF
15	NA	TRBV7-3	TRBJ2-5	NA	TGTGCCAGCAGCTTAACCGGCGGGGAGAGGGAGACCCAGTACTTC	CASSLTGGERETQYF
15	NA	TRBV9	TRBJ2-1	NA	TGTGCCAGCAGCGTAGGGACCAGCTCCTACAATGAGCAGTTCTTC	CASSVGTSSYNEQFF
14	NA	TRBV28	TRBJ2-4	NA	TGTGCCACCGACACAATTTTAGCCAAAAACATTCAGTACTTC	CATDTILAKNIQYF
15	NA	TRBV6-6	TRBJ1-2	NA	TGTGCCAGCAGTTACCAGGTCAGAGGGTCTGATGGCTACACCTTC	CASSYQVRGSDGYTF
14	NA	TRBV6-5	TRBJ2-7	TRBD2	TGTGCCAGCAGTTCCCTAGCGGGACCTTACGAGCAGTACTTC	CASSSLAGPYEQYF
15	NA	TRBV9	TRBJ2-1	TRBD2	TGTGCCAGCAGCCCTCGACTAGCGGGAGGGCCAGATCAGTTCTTC	CASSPRLAGGPDQFF
12	NA	TRBV10-1	TRBJ2-1	NA	TGCGCCAGCAGTGAGTTGGGCGTTGAGCAGTTCTTC	CASSELGVEQFF
17	NA	TRBV27	TRBJ2-3	TRBD2	TGTGCCAGCATCAGGACTAGCGGGAGACGGTTCACAGATACGCAGTATTTT	CASIRTSGRRFTDTQYF
17	NA	TRBV5-1	TRBJ2-1	TRBD2	TGCGCCAGCAGCAACCGGGGGAGACTAGCGGGGGTCATAGAGCAGTTCTTC	CASSNRGRLAGVIEQFF
16	NA	TRBV6-6	TRBJ2-6	NA	TGTGCCGGGGTGACAGACATTAACTCTGGGGCCAACGTCCTGACTTTC	CAGVTDINSGANVLTF
15	NA	TRBV5-1	TRBJ2-1	TRBD2	TGCGCCAGCAGCTTAGGGCTAGCGGGGATAAATGAGCAGTTCTTC	CASSLGLAGINEQFF
14	once	TRBV19	TRBJ2-5	TRBD1	TGTGCCAGTGCTTTTATGGGACAGCAAGAGACCCAGTACTTC	CASAFMGQQETQYF
14	NA	TRBV11-3	TRBJ2-3	TRBD2	TGTGCCAGCAGCTTGGGGGGGAACACAGATACGCAGTATTTT	CASSLGGNTDTQYF
13	NA	TRBV9	TRBJ1-2	NA	TGTGCCAGCAGCGTGTCAGGGGCGGCTGGCTACACCTTC	CASSVSGAAGYTF
12	NA	TRBV29-1	TRBJ1-1	NA	TGCAGCGTTGGAGGGATAGGAACTGAAGCTTTCTTT	CSVGGIGTEAFF
16	NA	TRBV15	TRBJ1-1	TRBD1	TGTGCCACCAGCAGAGCTATGACAGGGGCTAACACTGAAGCTTTCTTT	CATSRAMTGANTEAFF
14	NA	TRBV6-6	TRBJ2-3	TRBD1	TGTGCCAGCAGTTACGGACCCGGGACAGGCCAGCGTCATTTT	CASSYGPGTGQRHF
14	NA	TRBV19	TRBJ1-2	TRBD1	TGTGCCAGTAGTTTCGGACAGGGGAGCTATGGCTACACCTTC	CASSFGQGSYGYTF
11	NA	TRBV19	TRBJ1-4	NA	TGTGCCGGGACCCTGGGGGAAAAACTGTTTTTT	CAGTLGEKLFF
13	NA	TRBV30	TRBJ2-5	TRBD2	TGTGCCTGGAGTGAGGGACTAAAAGAGACCCAGTACTTC	CAWSEGLKETQYF
12	NA	TRBV2	TRBJ1-5	NA	TGTGCCAGCAGAGACCCAAATCAGCCCCAGCATTTT	CASRDPNQPQHF
16	NA	TRBV2	TRBJ1-1	NA	TGTGCCAGCAGTAGCGGGATGGGCGCCTTGAACACTGAAGCTTTCTTT	CASSSGMGALNTEAFF
14	NA	TRBV15	TRBJ2-5	TRBD2	TGTGCCACCAGTGCGTCCAAGGGAGGGGAGACCCAGTACTTC	CATSASKGGETQYF
12	NA	TRBV5-4	TRBJ2-5	NA	TGTGCCAGCAGTTCAGGGGTGGAGACCCAGTACTTC	CASSSGVETQYF